This TCR beta chain was recorded in a study of CD8 T cells in ankylosing spondylitis. V lost 3 bases, J lost 5 bases, and 5 bases stayed unmatched. CDR1 is LGHNA and CDR2 is YSLEER in the germline V gene. The CDR3 has 15 amino acids. Details on this clonotype: The target antigen is unknown.

Points from the study as a whole: Fewer than ten highly homologous variants made up a TCR beta motif that seemed to typify ankylosing spondylitis blood. Disease-linked clones were CD8+ and relatively rare in peripheral blood.

Generation of TCR beta libraries employed quantitative 5'-RACE incorporating molecular barcodes. TCRdb re-analysed the 5' RACE reads in MiXCR, keeping a single row per CDR3 protein. In the table there are approximately 220,000 distinct CDR3 sequences, 18% of which are singletons. The sample consisted of blood, either unsorted or a sorted T cell fraction (not recorded which). The sequence derives from a male donor with ankylosing spondylitis. The chain carries TRBV4-3 and TRBJ2-2; 8 bases map to TRBD2. The CDR3 spells CASSHSSGPTGELFF. The CDR3 DNA reads as TGCGCCAGCAGCCATTCTAGCGGGCCTACCGGGGAGCTGTTTTTT.